This TCR beta chain was profiled in a study of metastatic and nonmetastatic thyroid tumors. Looking at the study overall: Repertoires from blood and tumor or nodule tissue of malignant and benign thyroid patients were compared.

Every patient underwent thyroid surgery untreated. TCRdb re-called the PCR reads through MiXCR. Among roughly 18,000 clones listed, about 27% were seen once. Trimming cost V 0 bases and J 1 base, with 7 bases left between them. From germline, CDR1 is SGDLS and CDR2 YYNGEE. The CDR3 loop spans 14 amino acids. This sequence originates from a female donor with papillary thyroid cancer or a benign thyroid nodule (not recorded which). Some clones in this sample may be carry-over from other donors' samples. Sequenced: tumor tissue. The rearrangement links TRBV9 to TRBJ1-1, with D tentatively TRBD1 (5 bases). The CDR3 region is CASSVGDWNTEAFF. CDR3 DNA: TGTGCCAGCAGCGTAGGGGACTGGAACACTGAAGCTTTCTTT.